Sequencing of this TCR beta chain was carried out in a study of blood T cell repertoires in COVID-19. Assay used: immunoSEQ multiplex PCR; TCRdb lists only in-frame clones, some missing. This table holds over 250,000 clones, 85% to 90% found once. V lost 0 bases to trimming and J lost 2 bases; unmatched junction nucleotides: 5. Per the germline V gene, CDR1 is SGHRS and CDR2 is YFSETQ. The CDR3 is 16 amino acids. Seattle patients were enrolled during active infection and followed longitudinally. The chain joins TRBV5-1 to TRBJ2-5, with 9 bases matching TRBD2. The TCR sequence derives from a woman in her 50s with COVID-19, enrolled during active disease. Sequencing was carried out using peripheral blood. DNA for the CDR3: TGCGCCAGCAGCTTGGGACTAGCGGCGAAACAAGAGACCCAGTACTTC. Its protein is CASSLGLAAKQETQYF.